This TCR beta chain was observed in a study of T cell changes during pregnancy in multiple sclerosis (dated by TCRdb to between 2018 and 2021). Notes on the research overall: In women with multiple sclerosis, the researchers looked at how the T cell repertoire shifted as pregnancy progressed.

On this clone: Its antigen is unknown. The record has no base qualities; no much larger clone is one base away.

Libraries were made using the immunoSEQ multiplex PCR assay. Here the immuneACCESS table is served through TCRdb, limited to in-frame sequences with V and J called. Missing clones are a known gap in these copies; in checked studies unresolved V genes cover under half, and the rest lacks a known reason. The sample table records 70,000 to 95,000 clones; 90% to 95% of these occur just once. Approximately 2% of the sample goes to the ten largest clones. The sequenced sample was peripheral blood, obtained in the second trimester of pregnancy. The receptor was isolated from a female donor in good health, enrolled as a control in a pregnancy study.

The CDR3 here reads CASRTETGELFF. The bases read TGTGCCAGCAGAACAGAGACCGGGGAGCTGTTTTTT. This chain is built from TRBV6-6 and TRBJ2-2; the D gene remains uncertain. The CDR3, cysteine through phenylalanine, is 12 amino acids long. Just CDR3 DNA is preserved here, 36 bases in frame from base 1. From the germline V gene (reference sequence), CDR1 is MNHNY and CDR2 is SVGAGI. The V end loses 6 bases and the J end loses 5 bases, and a stretch of 7 bases separates them.